This T cell receptor beta chain was identified in a study of post-analysis software for immune sequencing data. Study-wide points: When compared against controls, multiple sclerosis patients showed significantly lower normalized Chao1 diversity. Higher frequency in patients than in controls was seen for several TRBV segments, with TRBV5-6, TRBV5-1 and TRBV20-1 among them. The authors found that F measure strongly co-clustered same-batch samples.

This clonotype turned up a few times. Its antigen remains unidentified. Incorporated into the TCR beta cDNA libraries were unique molecular identifiers, which served to reduce PCR and sequencing biases. TCRdb fed the PCR reads into MiXCR, producing one record per CDR3 protein. The sample carries fewer than 600,000 distinct CDR3 sequences, roughly 45% recorded once. CDR3 length equals 15 residues. Germline values: CDR1 SGHTA, CDR2 FQGNSA. Trimming removed 5 bases at V and 4 bases at J, with 15 bases between. The sequencing sample was made of blood. This sequence was found in a girl aged 5 to 17 with multiple sclerosis. The chain joins TRBV7-2 to TRBJ2-1; a weak D match, TRBD1 (6 bases). Here the CDR3 reads CASSASGTNYNEQFF. The CDR3 DNA reads as TGTGCCAGCAGCGCCTCCGGGACAAATTACAATGAGCAGTTCTTC. Full variable domain (remainder filled in from reference TRBV7-2 and TRBJ2-1): GAGVSQSPSNKVTEKGKDVELRCDPISGHTALYWYRQSLGQGLEFLIYFQGNSAPDKSGLPSDRFSAERTGGSVSTLTIQRTQQEDSAVYLCASSASGTNYNEQFFGPGTRLTVL.